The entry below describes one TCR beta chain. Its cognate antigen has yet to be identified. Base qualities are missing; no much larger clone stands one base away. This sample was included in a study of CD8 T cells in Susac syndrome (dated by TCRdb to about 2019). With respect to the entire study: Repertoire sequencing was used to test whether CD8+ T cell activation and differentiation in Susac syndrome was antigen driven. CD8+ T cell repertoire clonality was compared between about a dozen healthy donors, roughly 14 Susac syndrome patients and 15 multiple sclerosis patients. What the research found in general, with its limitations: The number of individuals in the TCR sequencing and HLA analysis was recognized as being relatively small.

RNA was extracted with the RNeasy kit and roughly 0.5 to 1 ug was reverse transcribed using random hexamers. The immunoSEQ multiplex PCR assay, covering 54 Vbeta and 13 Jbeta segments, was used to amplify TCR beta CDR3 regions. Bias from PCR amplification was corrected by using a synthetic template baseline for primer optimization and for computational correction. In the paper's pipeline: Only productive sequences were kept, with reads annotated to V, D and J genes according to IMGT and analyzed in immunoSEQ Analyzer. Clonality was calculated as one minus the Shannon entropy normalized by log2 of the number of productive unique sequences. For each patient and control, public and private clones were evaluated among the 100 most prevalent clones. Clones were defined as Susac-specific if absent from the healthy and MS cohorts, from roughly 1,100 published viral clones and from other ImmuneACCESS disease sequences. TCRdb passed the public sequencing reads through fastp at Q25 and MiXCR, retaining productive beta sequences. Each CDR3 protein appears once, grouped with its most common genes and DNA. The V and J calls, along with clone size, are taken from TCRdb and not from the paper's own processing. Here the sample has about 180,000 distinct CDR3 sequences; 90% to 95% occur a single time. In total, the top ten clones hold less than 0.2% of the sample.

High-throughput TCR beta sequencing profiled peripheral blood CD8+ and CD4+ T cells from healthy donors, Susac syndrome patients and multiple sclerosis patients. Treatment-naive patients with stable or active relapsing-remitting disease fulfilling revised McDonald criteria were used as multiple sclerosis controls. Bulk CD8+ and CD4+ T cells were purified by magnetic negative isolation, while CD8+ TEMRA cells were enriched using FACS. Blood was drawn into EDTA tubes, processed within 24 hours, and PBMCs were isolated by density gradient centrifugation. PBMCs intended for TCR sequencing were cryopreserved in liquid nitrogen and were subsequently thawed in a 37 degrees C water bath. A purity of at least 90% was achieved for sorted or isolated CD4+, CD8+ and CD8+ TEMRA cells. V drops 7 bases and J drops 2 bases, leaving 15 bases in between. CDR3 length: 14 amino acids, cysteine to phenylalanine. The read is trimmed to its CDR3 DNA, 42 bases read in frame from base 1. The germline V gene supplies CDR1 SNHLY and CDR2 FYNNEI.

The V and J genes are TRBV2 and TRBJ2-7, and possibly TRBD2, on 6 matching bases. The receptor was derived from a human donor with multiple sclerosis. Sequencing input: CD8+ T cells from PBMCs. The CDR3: CASTSAGRPYEQYF. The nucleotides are TGTGCCAGCACTTCGGCGGGACGGCCCTACGAGCAGTACTTC.